The 2 T cell receptor beta chains below all came from one sample that was sequenced in a study of shared clonotypes between healthy human individuals. Repertoires were generated with immunoSEQ multiplex PCR, while TCRdb's copy carries only in-frame clones and drops some. The table shows under 650,000 clones, with 90% to 96% occurring only once. The specimen sequenced was naive CD4+ T cells sorted from blood. Subset denoted: CD45RA+ positively selected. The origin of the receptors is a woman aged 25-40 years in good health.

This chain joins TRBV5-4 and TRBJ1-2, with TRBD1 matching 10 bases. The length of the CDR3 is 14 residues. Trimming at V came to 4 bases and at J to 7 bases, leaving 7 bases not matched to a gene. The germline CDR1 and CDR2 sequences are SGHNT and YYREEE (reference sequence). The CDR3 protein is CASSPTRTGGGYTF. The CDR3, as DNA: TGTGCCAGCAGCCCGACTAGGACAGGGGGTGGCTACACCTTC.

The rearrangement uses TRBV7-6 and TRBJ1-4; TRBD1 is a possible D gene (5 bases). The CDR3 has 15 residues. Trimming left V 0 bases short and J 8 bases short, with 13 bases between. Germline V gives CDR1 SGHVS, CDR2 FNYEAQ. CDR3 sequence: CASSLAGEGVEKLFF. DNA of the CDR3: TGTGCCAGCAGCTTAGCGGGGGAAGGCGTAGAAAAACTGTTTTTT.